The 4 T cell receptor beta chains in this list originate from one sample, sequenced in a study of tumor-infiltrating lymphocytes in primary liver carcinoma. With approximately 500 ng total RNA as template and a constant-region primer, TCR beta cDNA was made. Slightly modified ARM-PCR, run as three nested multiplex PCR rounds, produced the TCR beta libraries. TRBV1-TRBV30 forward primers paired with a C-beta reverse primer were used in the first two PCR rounds, which ran roughly 11 cycles each. TCRdb processed the multiplex PCR reads anew with MiXCR; each CDR3 protein has one entry. The data contain approximately 330,000 distinct CDR3 sequences, about two thirds of them singletons. Germline DNA was also extracted, with blood RNA taken from unsorted whole blood. Sequenced: peripheral blood. The receptor set was obtained from a man aged 35 to 55 with primary liver carcinoma and hepatitis B virus infection.

About this clonotype itself: The junction differs from germline at one of its ends, possibly a read error. J is TRBJ1-6 and V is TRBV11-2; D gene uncertain. The CDR3 covers 16 residues. Germline CDR1 and CDR2: SGHAT and FQNNGV. The CDR3 coding sequence is TGCGCCAGCAGCCCACTCCTGAGCTTCTATAACTCACCCCTCCACTTT. Translating gives CASSPLLSFYNSPLHF.

As concerns this clonotype: This CDR3 fails to terminate in the conserved phenylalanine or tryptophan, so it likely reflects a read error. The DNA is left out, because the CDR3 cannot be placed on it with certainty; the CDR3 is given as TCRdb lists it. The rearrangement joins TRBV29-1 to TRBJ2-4. The CDR3 has 14 residues if both end residues are counted. Germline assignment: CDR1 SQVTM and CDR2 ANQGSEA. The CDR3: CSVAGPLAKNIQHL.

The chain links TRBV9 to TRBJ1-1, with D hard to call. The germline V gene has CDR1 SGDLS and CDR2 YYNGEE. The CDR3 extends over 15 amino acids. The V end lost 4 bases, the J end lost 1 base, and 14 bases lay between the germline ends. Here the CDR3 reads CASSSLDGKNTEAFF. The CDR3 DNA sequence: TGTGCCAGCAGCTCCCTGGACGGTAAGAACACTGAAGCTTTCTTT.

This clonotype was observed a handful of times. The V and J genes are TRBV28 and TRBJ2-1; unclear D gene. V shed 4 bases and J shed 5 bases, with 6 bases lying between them. Germline V lookup: CDR1 MDHEN, CDR2 SYDVKM. The CDR3 has 12 residues. The CDR3 sequence is CASSYQHNEQFF. The CDR3 coding sequence is TGTGCCAGCAGTTATCAACACAATGAGCAGTTCTTC.